The clone carrying this TCR beta chain appeared a few times. The antigen remains undetermined. Ranging in age from about 6 to 95, the donors were healthy Caucasian individuals from Russia. Germline CDR1 is SGHTA and CDR2 is FQGNSA. This CDR3 has 18 residues. The J segment lost 4 bases and the V segment lost 4 bases, leaving 15 bases of the junction unmatched. These data originate in a study of blood T cells in healthy people across ages. In the study overall: Template switching retrieved approximately one barcoded beta molecule for each two T cells. Notes on the study in general: Estimates based on one million T cells were treated as lower bounds.

It was with a sample-barcoded 5' primer and a J-beta primer mix that a second PCR of about 6 to 12 cycles was run. TCRdb reanalysed the 5' RACE reads using MiXCR and keeps one entry per CDR3 protein. The data hold some 890,000 distinct CDR3 sequences, with 29% observed a single time. The same data also contributed to another study, on T cells of mothers and their children.

This TCR was sampled from a woman in her 40s in good health. Sequencing used blood. The chain is built from TRBV7-2 and TRBJ1-2; 10 nucleotides agree with TRBD1. The CDR3 protein is CASSSPGDRGRSSYGYTF. The CDR3 bases are TGTGCCAGCAGCTCTCCCGGCGACAGGGGGCGGAGTAGCTATGGCTACACCTTC.